The rows below give T cell receptor beta chains drawn from one sample of a study of blood T cell repertoires in COVID-19. Assay: immunoSEQ multiplex PCR; the TCRdb copy retains only in-frame clones and omits some. Of some 120,000 clones listed, roughly 89% are singletons. Sequencing input: peripheral blood. The receptors derive from a human donor with acute or convalescent COVID-19. The donor label of this sample is uncertain. CDR3s leave out the opening cysteine and the closing phenylalanine or tryptophan. Not every row has a clone size; where given, it reads once, few, many or a size class.

clone_size: once; v_call: TRBV27; j_call: TRBJ1-1; cdr3_aa: ASSLSGGMNTEAF
clone_size: .; v_call: TRBV10-3; j_call: TRBJ2-3; cdr3_aa: AIGTSGARGDTQY
clone_size: .; v_call: TRBV3-1/TRBV3-2; j_call: TRBJ2-7; cdr3_aa: ASSHEGLEQY
clone_size: .; v_call: TRBV18; j_call: TRBJ2-7; cdr3_aa: ASSETDLREQY
clone_size: .; v_call: TRBV7-2; j_call: TRBJ1-2; cdr3_aa: ASSLGQRGGYT
clone_size: .; v_call: TRBV12-5; j_call: TRBJ2-2; cdr3_aa: ASGWTSGFTGELF
clone_size: .; v_call: TRBV28; j_call: TRBJ1-2; cdr3_aa: ASKTITPDGVRGYT
clone_size: .; v_call: TRBV2; j_call: TRBJ1-4; cdr3_aa: ASSEQSTENEKLF
clone_size: .; v_call: TRBV27; j_call: TRBJ1-3; cdr3_aa: ASSLSWTRASGNTIY
clone_size: .; v_call: TRBV3-1/TRBV3-2; j_call: TRBJ1-2; cdr3_aa: ASSQVSQGAGGYT
clone_size: .; v_call: TRBV5-1; j_call: TRBJ2-5; cdr3_aa: ASSLLTSGETQY
clone_size: .; v_call: TRBV18; j_call: TRBJ2-1; cdr3_aa: ASSPRPGRSDNEQF
clone_size: .; v_call: TRBV18; j_call: TRBJ2-6; cdr3_aa: ASSPRRAGWTGGSGANVLT
clone_size: .; v_call: TRBV6-5; j_call: TRBJ2-2; cdr3_aa: ASSYSEQHGELF
clone_size: few; v_call: TRBV11-1; j_call: TRBJ2-1; cdr3_aa: ASSLMGQYNEQF
clone_size: .; v_call: TRBV12-3/TRBV12-4; j_call: TRBJ1-4; cdr3_aa: ASSDREKLF
clone_size: .; v_call: TRBV6-6; j_call: TRBJ2-1; cdr3_aa: ASSTGWDYNEQF
clone_size: .; v_call: TRBV6-6; j_call: TRBJ1-2; cdr3_aa: ASSTTGGDYGYT
clone_size: once; v_call: TRBV5-6; j_call: TRBJ1-2; cdr3_aa: ASSLGTPYGYT
clone_size: .; v_call: TRBV7-9; j_call: TRBJ2-7; cdr3_aa: ASSESGGQGAREQY
clone_size: once; v_call: TRBV5-4; j_call: TRBJ1-4; cdr3_aa: ASSLDFQGGEKLF
clone_size: .; v_call: TRBV18; j_call: TRBJ1-6; cdr3_aa: ASSPARVNSPLH
clone_size: .; v_call: TRBV19; j_call: TRBJ1-3; cdr3_aa: ASSVEGRTGNTIY
clone_size: .; v_call: TRBV28; j_call: TRBJ2-7; cdr3_aa: ASSSRVAGGLYEQY
clone_size: few; v_call: TRBV5-1; j_call: TRBJ2-3; cdr3_aa: ASSFVGTGNTQY
clone_size: few; v_call: TRBV3-1/TRBV3-2; j_call: TRBJ1-5; cdr3_aa: ASSHQGSGQPQH